This TCR beta chain derives from a study of CD8+ T cells in alopecia areata. V gave up 7 bases and J gave up 4 bases, with 24 bases separating them. The CDR3 is made up of 16 amino acids. CDR1 and CDR2 from the germline V gene are SQVTM and ANQGSEA. Findings and caveats of the study: An increase in clonality over normal scalp was evident in lesional scalp, especially alopecia totalis/universalis.

Samples from alopecia areata patients were lesional scalp punch biopsies and peripheral blood. Sequencing relied on a cDNA template that was reverse transcribed from extracted RNA. Using immunoSEQ multiplex PCR, the repertoire was profiled, and TCRdb retains in-frame clones only, with some absent. The sample lists roughly 250,000 clones; 65% to 70% were seen once. For this clone: Its antigen is currently unknown.

Sequenced material: CD4+ T cells sorted from blood, taken at week 0. This sequence originates from a human donor with alopecia areata. The chain couples TRBV29-1 to TRBJ2-3; the D gene could be TRBD1 or TRBD2 (5 bases each). CDR3 sequence reads: CSAREGAGLGPDTQYF. CDR3 nucleotide sequence: TGCAGCGCCCGTGAGGGTGCGGGTCTGGGACCAGATACGCAGTATTTT.